The 22 T cell receptor beta chains below all came from one sample that was sequenced in a study of technical replicates of blood from a handful of donors. Sequencing was performed with immunoSEQ multiplex PCR; in TCRdb, only in-frame clones are kept and a portion is missing. The table lists 70,000 to 90,000 clones, around nine tenths of them singletons. Source material: T cells isolated from PBMCs. The receptors were sampled from a human donor in good health.

The genes are TRBV5-1 and TRBJ1-3; D is unresolved. There are 17 residues in the CDR3. CDR1 is SGHRS and CDR2 is YFSETQ in the germline V gene. The V end was cut by 0 bases, the J end by 3 bases, with 16 bases between. The CDR3 DNA sequence: TGCGCCAGCAGCTTGGATTCCAGGCAATTTCTTGGAAACACCATATATTTT. The encoded protein is CASSLDSRQFLGNTIYF.

The chain uses TRBV29-1 and TRBJ2-7, with TRBD1 matching 9 bases. The CDR3 runs 13 residues. From germline, CDR1 is SQVTM and CDR2 ANQGSEA. After removal of 4 bases from V and 6 bases from J, the junction contained 7 bases not matched to a gene. This chain's CDR3 is CSVGTGEGREQYF. The DNA for the CDR3 is TGCAGCGTTGGGACAGGGGAAGGTCGCGAGCAGTACTTC.

This chain connects TRBV25-1 to TRBJ2-1, with D perhaps matching TRBD2 (6 bases). CDR1 and CDR2 (germline): MGHDK, SYGVNS. The CDR3 runs 13 residues. V lost 1 base, J lost 10 bases, and 11 bases lay in between. This chain's CDR3 is CASSESGVREQFF. The CDR3 DNA reads TGTGCCAGCAGTGAATCGGGGGTAAGGGAGCAGTTCTTC.

J is TRBJ1-4 and V is TRBV29-1; a possible D gene is TRBD1 (5 bases). Germline V gene data show CDR1 as SQVTM and CDR2 as ANQGSEA. V shed 4 bases and J shed 6 bases, with 9 bases lying between them. This CDR3 has 12 residues. Here the CDR3 reads CSVVKGDEKLFF. The CDR3 DNA reads as TGCAGCGTTGTAAAAGGGGATGAAAAACTGTTTTTT.

The genes are TRBV7-6 and TRBJ2-2, with D tentatively TRBD2 (6 bases). In germline, CDR1 is SGHVS, CDR2 FNYEAQ. The V end lost 1 base, the J end lost 0 bases, and 18 bases lay between the germline ends. The CDR3 totals 19 residues. CDR3 nucleotides: TGTGCCAGCAGCTTAGAGGCGCGCGGCGGGACGACGAACACCGGGGAGCTGTTTTTT. This translates into CASSLEARGGTTNTGELFF.

V gene TRBV2 combines with J gene TRBJ2-1, with 9 bases identical to TRBD2. The CDR3 is made up of 16 amino acids. The V gene's germline CDR1 is SNHLY and CDR2 FYNNEI. V trimming: 7 bases; J trimming: 6 bases; junction bases outside the gene matches: 13. CDR3 in DNA: TGTGCCAGCAAAGGGCTGCGGGAGGGCCTGTTCAATGAGCAGTTCTTC. Its translation: CASKGLREGLFNEQFF.

This clone was recorded once. The chain is built from TRBV5-1 and TRBJ2-7, with 8 bases matching TRBD1. CDR3 length: 17 amino acids. Germline V lookup: CDR1 SGHRS, CDR2 YFSETQ. J was trimmed by 0 bases and V by 4 bases; bases with no gene match: 12. The CDR3: CASSPKTADRGSYEQYF. The CDR3 nucleotides read TGCGCCAGCAGCCCAAAGACCGCAGACAGGGGCTCCTACGAGCAGTACTTC.

V gene TRBV5-1 combines with J gene TRBJ1-2; D gene ambiguous. The CDR3 is 14 residues long. Germline V lookup: CDR1 SGHRS, CDR2 YFSETQ. V was clipped by 0 bases and J by 0 bases, with 6 bases between them. CDR3 loop: CASSLAGTNYGYTF. CDR3 sequence (DNA): TGCGCCAGCAGCTTGGCGGGGACTAACTATGGCTACACCTTC.

The V and J genes are TRBV27 and TRBJ2-7; 10 positions agree with TRBD2. V dropped 4 bases and J dropped 0; count of bases not matched to a gene: 3. The CDR3 consists of 15 residues. Germline CDR1 reads MNHEY; CDR2 reads SMNVEV (reference sequence). The CDR3 DNA reads as TGTGCCAGCAGTTCCCGGACTAGCGGCTCCTACGAGCAGTACTTC. Its translation: CASSSRTSGSYEQYF.

The rearrangement uses TRBV19 and TRBJ1-2; D might be TRBD1 (6 bases). V lost 1 base, J lost 8 bases, and 20 bases lay in between. The CDR3 loop spans 16 amino acids. Looked up from germline, CDR1 is LNHDA and CDR2 is SQIVND (reference sequence). CDR3 coding DNA: TGTGCCAGTAGTATAGGCGATCCGCAGGGGCGTGGAGGCTACACCTTC. Translating gives CASSIGDPQGRGGYTF.

The genes are TRBV11-3 and TRBJ2-2; 8 bases align to TRBD1. The V and J ends lost 4 bases and 6 bases, in that order; junction bases with no gene match: 22. This CDR3 spans 20 amino acids. Germline assignment: CDR1 SGHNT and CDR2 YENEEA. The DNA of the CDR3 is TGTGCCAGCAGCTCCCACGGGCGCAGGGGGCGCGCGTATGGTCCCGGGGAGCTGTTTTTT. Amino acid sequence: CASSSHGRRGRAYGPGELFF.

For this clone: This sample also contains other DNA sequences that code for the same CDR3. The chain combines TRBV4-1 with TRBJ2-1; D is ambiguous. Germline V CDR1 and CDR2: MGHRA, YSYEKL. This CDR3 region has 15 residues. The germline V and J ends were trimmed by 0 bases and 0 bases, with 6 bases remaining between them. CDR3: CASSQDSNSYNEQFF. The CDR3 DNA sequence: TGCGCCAGCAGCCAAGATTCCAACTCCTACAATGAGCAGTTCTTC.

The V gene is TRBV5-1, the J gene TRBJ2-3; D perhaps matches TRBD2 (5 bases). V was pared by 2 bases and J by 5 bases, with 15 bases between. The germline V gene encodes CDR1 SGHRS and CDR2 YFSETQ. The CDR3 runs to 15 residues. CDR3 DNA sequence: TGCGCCAGCAGCTTTTTTTTAGCGTCCGGAGATACGCAGTATTTT. Residues: CASSFFLASGDTQYF. The variable domain in full, with the rest retrieved from reference TRBV5-1 and TRBJ2-3, is KAGVTQTPRYLIKTRGQQVTLSCSPISGHRSVSWYQQTPGQGLQFLFEYFSETQRNKGNFPGRFSGRQFSNSRSEMNVSTLELGDSALYLCASSFFLASGDTQYFGPGTRLTVL.

This clone was recorded once. The V gene is TRBV7-8, the J gene TRBJ1-3; 7 bases align to TRBD1. With 4 bases clipped from V and 2 bases from J, the junction kept 2 bases outside the gene matches. This CDR3 region has 14 residues. The germline CDR1 and CDR2 sequences are SGHVS and FQNEAQ. CDR3: CASSYRGTGNTIYF. The CDR3, as DNA: TGTGCCAGCAGCTACAGGGGTACTGGAAACACCATATATTTT.

The J gene is TRBJ1-1, the V gene TRBV19, with D perhaps TRBD1 (5 bases). Germline CDR1 reads LNHDA; CDR2 reads SQIVND (reference sequence). Trimming pared 4 bases from V and 2 bases from J, leaving 8 bases between. CDR3 length: 13 residues. The CDR3 nucleotides are TGTGCCAGTAGTACCAGGGCTAACACTGAAGCTTTCTTT. The encoded protein is CASSTRANTEAFF. Variable domain in full (rest from reference TRBV19 and TRBJ1-1): DGGITQSPKYLFRKEGQNVTLSCEQNLNHDAMYWYRQDPGQGLRLIYYSQIVNDFQKGDIAEGYSVSREKKESFPLTVTSAQKNPTAFYLCASSTRANTEAFFGQGTRLTVV.

The chain has TRBV15 and TRBJ2-7; a weak D match, TRBD2 (7 bases). This CDR3 has 11 amino acids. Trimming stripped 6 bases from V and 5 bases from J, with 8 bases between. The V gene's germline CDR1 is LNHNV and CDR2 YYDKDF (reference sequence). The chain's CDR3 is CATRGGHEQYF. Written as DNA, the CDR3 is TGTGCCACCAGGGGGGGGCACGAGCAGTACTTC.

The chain is built from TRBV7-3 and TRBJ2-1; 9 bases match TRBD2. This CDR3 is built from 20 residues. The germline V gene encodes CDR1 SGHTA and CDR2 FQGTGA. The ends lost 1 base at V and 3 bases at J; junction bases unmatched: 16. CDR3: CASSLSFSAGGKLDYNEQFF. The CDR3 nucleotides are TGTGCCAGCAGCTTAAGCTTTTCAGCGGGGGGCAAATTGGACTACAATGAGCAGTTCTTC.

The chain combines TRBV30 with TRBJ1-5; TRBD1 is a possible D gene (5 bases). CDR3 length equals 11 residues. Germline V CDR1 and CDR2: GTSNPN, SVGIG (reference sequence). The CDR3 DNA sequence: TGTGCGGGGGGATTCAATCAGCCCCAGCATTTT. It translates to CAGGFNQPQHF.

The V and J genes are TRBV19 and TRBJ1-3; D unresolved. V gave up 6 bases and J gave up 2 bases, with 11 bases separating them. From germline, CDR1 is LNHDA and CDR2 SQIVND (reference sequence). This CDR3 contains 14 residues. CDR3 in DNA: TGTGCCAGTAGAGTGACTGCCCCTGGAAACACCATATATTTT. This sequence encodes CASRVTAPGNTIYF.

V and J are TRBV5-6 and TRBJ2-2; 8 bases align to TRBD2. The CDR3 sequence is 16 residues long. Germline trimming cut 1 base from V and 6 bases from J; bases unmatched to any gene: 8. Germline V lookup: CDR1 SGHDT, CDR2 YYEEEE. The CDR3 here is CASSLFSGGPSGELFF. CDR3 DNA: TGTGCCAGCAGCTTGTTCTCGGGGGGGCCCTCCGGGGAGCTGTTTTTT.

The chain employs TRBV19 and TRBJ1-1; 10 nucleotides match TRBD1. J gave up 1 base and V 11 bases, and 13 bases lay outside the gene matches. This CDR3 has 16 amino acids. CDR1 and CDR2 (germline): LNHDA, SQIVND (reference sequence). The CDR3 region is CAGKGDRGFSNTEAFF. The CDR3 DNA reads as TGTGCCGGAAAAGGGGACAGGGGATTCTCGAACACTGAAGCTTTCTTT.

The rearrangement joins TRBV19 to TRBJ2-3, with 8 nucleotides matching TRBD2. CDR1 is LNHDA and CDR2 is SQIVND in the germline V gene (reference sequence). This CDR3 has 14 amino acids. Germline trimming cut 10 bases from V and 3 bases from J; bases unmatched to any gene: 9. CDR3 bases: TGTGCCACCAAAGACAGCGGGAGAACAGATACGCAGTATTTT. As protein: CATKDSGRTDTQYF.